Each of the 3 T cell receptor beta chains below was sequenced from the same sample in a study of blood T cell repertoires in COVID-19. Clones were sequenced by immunoSEQ multiplex PCR, and TCRdb holds only the in-frame ones, with some missing. The repertoire holds about 290,000 clones, with approximately 90% as singletons. Sequences were obtained from peripheral blood. These receptor sequences come from a woman between 25 and 40 years old with active or convalescent COVID-19.

This sequence joins TRBV7-6 and TRBJ1-2, with D perhaps TRBD1 (6 bases). Germline CDR1 SGHVS, CDR2 FNYEAQ. With 4 bases removed from V and 11 bases from J, the gap between germline ends came to 20 bases. This CDR3 contains 14 residues. The CDR3: CASSSSRGREPYTF. CDR3 nucleotide sequence: TGTGCCAGCAGCTCATCCAGGGGACGCGAACCGTACACCTTC.

The rearrangement uses TRBV2 and TRBJ1-5; D unclear. Trimming shortened V by 9 bases and J by 2 bases, and 14 bases separated the two germline ends. The CDR3 length is 14 residues. Germline-derived CDR1 and CDR2 are SNHLY and FYNNEI. The CDR3 sequence is CASVRERGNQPQHF. The CDR3 region has the DNA TGTGCCAGTGTCCGCGAGAGGGGCAATCAGCCCCAGCATTTT.

The chain combines TRBV6-5 with TRBJ1-1, with a weak D call TRBD1 (5 bases). Trimming left V 8 bases short and J 6 bases short, with 19 bases between. There are 14 residues in the CDR3. Germline lookup yields CDR1 MNHEY and CDR2 SVGAGI. CDR3 protein: CASLPPYVRAEAFF. In DNA, the CDR3 is TGTGCCAGCCTTCCGCCTTATGTCAGGGCTGAAGCTTTCTTT.